This T cell receptor (beta chain) was sequenced in a study of Tregs in tolerant kidney transplant recipients. This CDR3 comprises 14 residues. The germline V gene has CDR1 LNHDA and CDR2 SQIVND (reference sequence). Trimming removed 3 bases from V and 4 bases from J, with 10 bases in between. The nonmyeloablative bone marrow transplants came from related graft donors, with transient mixed chimerism. TCRdb's copy holds only in-frame clones and misses some; the assay was immunoSEQ multiplex PCR. The table records 50,000 or so clones, 90% to 95% of them present only once. This receptor was taken from a human patient who received a combined kidney and bone marrow transplant. The T cells may come from the graft donor. The genes are TRBV19 and TRBJ1-5; tentative D call: TRBD1 (5 bases). The specimen was CD8+ T cells from blood (PBMCs), collected 24 months after the transplant. The CDR3 loop reads CASSIATANQPQHF. The CDR3 DNA is TGTGCCAGTAGTATTGCGACAGCTAATCAGCCCCAGCATTTT.